The 2 T cell receptor beta chains below come from one sample, sequenced in a study of OX40 agonist ivuxolimab in advanced cancers. The table came from immunoSEQ multiplex PCR; TCRdb's copy has only in-frame clones and leaves some out. The repertoire holds tens of thousands of clones, around 85% seen once, with about 0.83% in the top ten. This material consisted of CD4+ or CD8+ T cells sorted from blood, taken in a trial of the OX40 agonist ivuxolimab. Receptors originate from an adult with an advanced solid tumor such as melanoma, head and neck, liver or kidney cancer.

This clone appeared a few times. The J gene is TRBJ2-1, the V gene TRBV7-8; D is perhaps TRBD2 (5 bases). CDR3 length equals 16 residues. Trimming shortened V by 2 bases and J by 7 bases, and 18 bases separated the two germline ends. Germline V gene data show CDR1 as SGHVS and CDR2 as FQNEAQ. The CDR3 protein is CASSLRRAGERNEQFF. CDR3 sequence (DNA): TGTGCCAGCAGCTTAAGGCGGGCAGGAGAGCGGAATGAGCAGTTCTTC.

This clone was found a few times. Written as DNA, the CDR3 is TGTGCCAGTAGTCCTCGACCGACAGCCACAGATACGCAGTATTTT. It codes for CASSPRPTATDTQYF. This rearrangement joins TRBV19 to TRBJ2-3, with D maybe TRBD1 (5 bases). V was trimmed by 5 bases and J by 2 bases, leaving 14 bases between them. The CDR3 is 15 amino acids. CDR1 is LNHDA, CDR2 SQIVND, per germline (reference sequence).